These 14 T cell receptor beta chains were sequenced from one sample in a study of chemoradiotherapy in HPV16-positive cancers. The repertoire was sequenced with immunoSEQ multiplex PCR; TCRdb's copy has only in-frame clones and lacks some. The repertoire holds some 7,300 clones, with roughly nine tenths as singletons. The sample was acquired from a patient who underwent chemoradiotherapy. These receptors were taken from a human donor with HPV-associated anogenital cancer.

Worth noting for this clone: One junction end does not reproduce the germline sequence, and a read error may be involved. The rearrangement joins TRBV7-7 to TRBJ2-5; D unclear. The germline V gene encodes CDR1 SSHAT and CDR2 FNYEAQ (reference sequence). The CDR3 is 13 amino acids. This CDR3 reads CASSPARVETQYF. CDR3 in DNA: TGTGCTAGCAGCCCAGCCCGGGTGGAGACCCAGTACTTC.

The V call is TRBV7-9, the J call TRBJ2-2; tentatively, D is TRBD1 (5 bases). The CDR3 sequence is 15 residues long. V was cut by 1 base and J by 7 bases, with 13 bases left in between. The germline V gene has CDR1 SEHNR and CDR2 FQNEAQ (reference sequence). DNA of the CDR3: TGTGCCAGCAGCTTAGGACAGACCTTGGGCGGGGAGCTGTTTTTT. Translated: CASSLGQTLGGELFF.

The chain carries TRBV2 and TRBJ2-2, with a possible D match to TRBD2 (5 bases). Germline CDR1 SNHLY, CDR2 FYNNEI. V dropped 3 bases and J dropped 0 bases, with 8 bases sitting between them. The CDR3 sequence is 15 residues long. CDR3 DNA sequence: TGTGCCAGCAGTGAGAGGGCTCCGAACACCGGGGAGCTGTTTTTT. Its translation: CASSERAPNTGELFF.

The CDR3 DNA reads as TGTGCCAGCAGCCTGTACACCGGGGAGCTGTTTTTT. Translation: CASSLYTGELFF. This rearrangement joins TRBV2 to TRBJ2-2; no firm D call. CDR3 length: 12 amino acids. V was pared by 6 bases and J by 3 bases, with 5 bases between. Per the germline V gene, CDR1 is SNHLY and CDR2 is FYNNEI.

This chain joins TRBV2 and TRBJ1-2, with 7 positions matching TRBD1. J gave up 3 bases and V 1 base, and 2 bases lay outside the gene matches. The germline gives CDR1 SNHLY, CDR2 FYNNEI. This CDR3 is built from 14 residues. In nucleotides, the CDR3 is TGTGCCAGCAGTGAAGAAGGGGGCGACTATGGCTACACCTTC. It encodes CASSEEGGDYGYTF.

This sequence joins TRBV5-1 and TRBJ1-5; D call uncertain. In germline, CDR1 is SGHRS, CDR2 YFSETQ. The CDR3 is 15 amino acids. Between the trimmed V and J ends, which lost 0 bases and 2 bases, there was a span of 9 bases. In DNA form, the CDR3 reads TGCGCCAGCAGCTTGGATAAAGGAGGCAATCAGCCCCAGCATTTT. It is translated as CASSLDKGGNQPQHF.

The chain couples TRBV7-3 to TRBJ1-1; 7 bases are a match to TRBD1. This CDR3 has 13 amino acids. Germline trimming cut 4 bases from V and 5 bases from J; bases unmatched to any gene: 4. Germline V gives CDR1 SGHTA, CDR2 FQGTGA. This chain's CDR3 is CASSSQGGTEAFF. CDR3 coding DNA: TGTGCCAGCAGCTCCCAGGGGGGGACTGAAGCTTTCTTT.

J is TRBJ1-5 and V is TRBV5-1; no reliable D call. Trimming took 4 bases from V and 1 from J, leaving 15 bases between them. Germline CDR1 is SGHRS and CDR2 is YFSETQ. The CDR3 consists of 16 residues. DNA for the CDR3: TGCGCCAGCAGCCTAGGACTCAGAGGGAGCAATCAGCCCCAGCATTTT. It translates to CASSLGLRGSNQPQHF.

The chain employs TRBV20-1 and TRBJ2-3, with unresolved D. With 5 bases removed from V and 4 bases from J, the gap between germline ends came to 7 bases. CDR1 and CDR2 (germline): DFQATT, SNEGSKA (reference sequence). This CDR3 is 11 amino acids long. The CDR3 loop is CSARAADTQYF. The CDR3 DNA reads as TGCAGTGCTCGGGCCGCAGATACGCAGTATTTT.

The rearrangement joins TRBV9 to TRBJ2-3, with 11 nucleotides matching TRBD2. The J segment lost 3 bases and the V segment lost 0 bases, leaving 3 bases of the junction unmatched. Germline CDR1 SGDLS, CDR2 YYNGEE. The CDR3 is 16 residues long. CDR3 region: CASSVGSSGGTDTQYF. CDR3 nucleotides: TGTGCCAGCAGCGTAGGGTCTAGCGGGGGGACAGATACGCAGTATTTT.

CDR3 nucleotides: TGTGCCAGCAGCAGTTCTAGCGGGAGGTCTAGCACAGATACGCAGTATTTT. This sequence encodes CASSSSSGRSSTDTQYF. The V call is TRBV21-1, the J call TRBJ2-3; the D call TRBD2 from the table was never checked on the DNA. TRBV21-1 is annotated as a pseudogene. The CDR3 has 17 residues.

The chain has TRBV2 and TRBJ2-7; possible D gene TRBD1, 6 bases. Germline lookup yields CDR1 SNHLY and CDR2 FYNNEI. Trimming stripped 8 bases from V and 5 bases from J, with 22 bases between. CDR3 length: 15 amino acids. CDR3 bases: TGTGCCAGCCGAGGAGGACTGGACAGAAGGGACGAGCAGTACTTC. It encodes CASRGGLDRRDEQYF.

DNA of the CDR3: TGTGCCAGCAGCCAAGCCGGGGGGGCCGGCAATGAGCAGTTCTTC. Its translation: CASSQAGGAGNEQFF. The rearrangement links TRBV14 to TRBJ2-1; 8 bases match TRBD2. The CDR3 is 15 residues long. Losses at the gene ends were 1 base for V and 6 bases for J; bases not matched to a gene: 5. CDR1 and CDR2 from the germline V gene are SGHDN and FVKESK.

This clone was observed a handful of times. This chain joins TRBV7-9 and TRBJ1-5; D remains ambiguous. The CDR3 loop spans 13 amino acids. CDR1 and CDR2 (germline): SEHNR, FQNEAQ (reference sequence). The ends were cut back, 3 bases at V and 1 base at J, with 4 bases in the middle. The CDR3, as DNA: TGTGCCAGCAGCTTTTTCAGCAATCAGCCCCAGCATTTT. This codes for CASSFFSNQPQHF.